The T cell receptor (beta chain) described here comes from a study of blood T cell repertoires in COVID-19. About the study: Sources were T cells, B-cell-depleted T cells, or PBMCs; the material itself was cDNA or gDNA.

V lost 5 bases and J lost 1, with 17 bases in between. Germline V lookup: CDR1 SGHAT, CDR2 FQNNGV. The CDR3 is 17 residues long. Residents of about two dozen US areas, aged about 18 to 95 years, made up the participants. During the 2 weeks before they entered the study, exposed participants had met someone with a PCR-confirmed or clinician-diagnosed COVID-19 case. The table lists this clone with a few counts. Original processing notes: For nucleated cells, counts were estimated from reference gene primer amplification. Sequenced by immunoSEQ multiplex PCR; TCRdb stores in-frame clones only, minus some. The D gene and trimming were derived from the DNA, and the V and J assignments and clone size from that table. The sample yields some 150,000 clones, around 80% seen once.

Sequencing input: PBMCs or T cells enriched from blood (not recorded which). The TCR was taken from a woman between 18 and 30 years old who had been exposed to COVID-19. The chain couples TRBV11-2 to TRBJ2-2; D perhaps matches TRBD2 (7 bases). CDR3 bases: TGTGCCAGCAGCCCCCGCGGGGGCGCACGGAACACCGGGGAGCTGTTTTTT. As protein: CASSPRGGARNTGELFF.